Below, one TCR beta chain is given with its context. What it binds is not known. Libraries were prepared by immunoSEQ multiplex PCR; TCRdb keeps only in-frame clonotypes and omits some of them. The data show 10,000 to 15,000 clones, approximately 87% seen once. Autologous stem cell transplantation was followed by relapse in every patient, and brentuximab vedotin exposure varied. Magnetic negative selection served to purify CD4+ T cells out of PBMCs that had been thawed. The data are from a study of PD-1 blockade in classical Hodgkin lymphoma. The wider study: Nivolumab 3 mg/kg was given intravenously every 2 weeks.

Study-level findings and limits: When set against healthy donors, newly diagnosed patients were reported to show lower baseline TCR diversity.

The sequencing here drew on CD4+ T cells from blood, taken at baseline. This clonotype originated in a human donor with classical Hodgkin lymphoma.

As DNA, the CDR3 is TGTGCCAGCAGTTTACTAGCGCCCGACTCCTACAATGAGCAGTTCTTC. Encoded protein: CASSLLAPDSYNEQFF. The chain couples TRBV6-5 to TRBJ2-1; 7 bases agree with TRBD2. CDR1 is MNHEY, CDR2 SVGAGI, per germline. The V gene end was trimmed by 4 bases and the J gene end by 0 bases; junction bases not matched to a gene: 6. This CDR3 is built from 16 residues.